This T cell receptor (beta chain) was observed in a study of PD-1 blockade in classical Hodgkin lymphoma (TCRdb year 2020). Study-level background: Nivolumab dosing was 3 mg/kg intravenously every 2 weeks, continuing until either disease progression or unacceptable toxicity. To define a peripheral blood immune signature of response to PD-1 blockade in classical Hodgkin lymphoma, the study combined TCR beta sequencing with CyTOF.

In the paper's terms, the time point label means: cycle 4 day 1 (C4D1), after more than five weeks of nivolumab. Relapse after autologous stem cell transplantation had occurred in all trial patients, and cohorts A, B and C were distinguished by prior brentuximab vedotin exposure. Using a Miltenyi CD4+ T cell isolation kit, CD4+ T cells were purified from thawed PBMCs through magnetic negative selection. The trial cohort was composed of around 60 patients with relapsed/refractory classical Hodgkin lymphoma, for whom complete response, partial response or progressive disease was recorded as best overall response. In the multi-cohort phase II CheckMate 205 trial, trial patients received single-agent nivolumab. An independent review committee assessed best overall response by applying the 2007 International Working Group response criteria. Trial PBMCs were obtained immediately prior to nivolumab initiation (C1D1) and on therapy at cycle 2 day 1 and cycle 4 day 1. After peripheral blood was drawn into 8 mL Vacutainer Cell Preparation Tubes, PBMCs were isolated by centrifugation and then cryopreserved. Purified CD4+ and CD8+ fractions were generated only in cases for which an additional PBMC sample was available. On LS columns in a quadroMACS separator, the magnetically labelled cells were depleted, and the flow-through was collected as the purified fraction.

The junction carries 7 bases between V and J, which are trimmed by 0 bases and 4 bases respectively. Via the germline V gene (reference sequence), CDR1 is GTSNPN and CDR2 SVGIG. The CDR3 covers 12 residues, taking in both the cysteine and the phenylalanine. Only CDR3 DNA remains: 36 bases, in frame from the first base. Genomic DNA was isolated using the Qiagen DNeasy kit from unsorted PBMCs as well as from negatively selected CD4+ and CD8+ fractions. TCR beta CDR3 regions were subjected to amplification by immunoSEQ multiplex PCR with primers that anneal to V and J segments. A synthetic immune receptor repertoire was used to minimize amplification bias, and any remaining bias was removed computationally after sequencing. The authors' analysis ran thus. Custom Python scripts were used to quantify repertoire diversity as the Shannon entropy index. Unsorted, CD4+ and CD8+ repertoires were analyzed separately, except in combined analyses where CD4+ and CD8+ sequences were merged in silico. Clonal expansion was defined as at least a 2-fold frequency increase after treatment relative to C1D1, with a pseudocount of 0.5 for undetected baseline clones. Clones with 0 or 1 copy at C1D1 were classified as singleton clones, and clones with 2 or more copies were classified as non-singleton clones. Clones expanded in unsorted samples were assigned a CD4+, CD8+ or unknown annotation through matching of protein sequences in sorted samples from the same patient. Wilcoxon tests were applied to paired samples to test diversity changes from C1D1 to C4D1. In TCRdb, the immuneACCESS table is reduced to in-frame sequences with V and J assigned. These tables do not hold every clone; where another copy was compared, an unresolved V gene accounts for under half, and the others remain unexplained. D and trimming come from the DNA, and the V and J calls and clone size come from that table. The sample data list about 30,000 clones, and around 84% of these were observed just once. Over 0.75% of the sample goes to the ten largest clones.

A remark on this clone: Its cognate antigen has yet to be identified. It has no much larger one-base neighbor in the sample; base qualities were not kept.

What the study reported, not specific to this receptor: Trial patients achieving complete response had baseline diversity similar to newly diagnosed patients, whereas partial responders and progressors had significantly lower diversity. By C4D1, a significant rise was seen in CD4+ TCR diversity but not in CD8+ TCR diversity (p=0.0027 vs p=0.16), and the rise was most apparent among complete responders (p=0.02). Diversity was lower in patients who began nivolumab less than 1 year after ASCT, so these patients were left out of later analyses to avoid confounding by immune reconstitution. Baseline TCR diversity was reported to be lower in newly diagnosed patients than in healthy donors, and even lower in relapsed/refractory patients. The study covered only a single clinical trial cohort, and the causes of the repertoire differences, possibly disease activity or prior therapy, were still not defined.

The V and J segments used are TRBV30 and TRBJ2-7; the D gene is not confidently resolved. The sequenced sample was CD4+ T cells from blood, obtained before the fourth cycle of nivolumab. This receptor was identified in a human donor with classical Hodgkin lymphoma. In nucleotides, the sequence is TGTGCCTGGAGTGTAAACAGTTACGAGCAGTACTTC. The encoded protein is CAWSVNSYEQYF.